Reported below is one T cell receptor (beta chain). This sample is drawn from a study of Ad26.COV2.S vaccination and SARS-CoV-2 variants. Treatment here: over 15 received Ad26.COV2.S at low or high dose, single or two shots; 5 received placebo; per-sample allocation not given. Samples analyzed were those drawn on day 63 after the first vaccine or placebo injection. Profiling relied on immunoSEQ multiplex PCR, and the TCRdb table lists in-frame clones only, not all of them. The sample has over 400,000 clones; roughly 89% are singletons. The CDR3 is 13 residues long. The source of this sequence is a person aged 18-60 years who received the Ad26.COV2.S COVID-19 vaccine or a placebo. Source: peripheral blood, taken in a trial of Ad26.COV2.S vaccine versus placebo. V usage is TRBV21-1 and J usage is TRBJ2-7. TRBV21-1 is a listed pseudogene. CDR3 region: CASSNEKVYEQYV. DNA for the CDR3: TGTGCCAGCAGCAATGAGAAGGTCTACGAGCAGTACGTC.